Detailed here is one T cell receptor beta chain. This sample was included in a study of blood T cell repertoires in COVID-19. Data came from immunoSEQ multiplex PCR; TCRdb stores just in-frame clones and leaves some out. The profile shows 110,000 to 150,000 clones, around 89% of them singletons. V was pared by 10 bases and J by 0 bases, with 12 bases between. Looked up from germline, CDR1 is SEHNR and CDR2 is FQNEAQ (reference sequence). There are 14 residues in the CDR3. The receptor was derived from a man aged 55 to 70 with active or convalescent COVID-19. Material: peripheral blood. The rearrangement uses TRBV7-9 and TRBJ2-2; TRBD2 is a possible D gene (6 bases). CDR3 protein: CATPPGANTGELFF. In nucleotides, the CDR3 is TGTGCCACCCCCCCGGGGGCGAACACCGGGGAGCTGTTTTTT. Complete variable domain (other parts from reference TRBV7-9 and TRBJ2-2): DTGVSQNPRHKITKRGQNVTFRCDPISEHNRLYWYRQTLGQGPEFLTYFQNEAQLEKSRLLSDRFSAERPKGSFSTLEIQRTEQGDSAMYLCATPPGANTGELFFGEGSRLTVL.